This TCR beta chain was observed in a study of T-cell reconstitution after alpha-beta-depleted transplantation in children. The ends were cut back, 3 bases at V and 6 bases at J, with 11 bases in the middle. The CDR3 runs 14 residues. The authors prepared the TCRbeta library with unique molecular identifiers. TCRdb redid the calling of the PCR reads with MiXCR, one entry per CDR3 protein. The sample holds 500,000 or so distinct CDR3 sequences, around a third seen once. The source was PBMCs from the stem cell graft donor, collected from the stem cell graft. The clonotype was recovered from a human donor who donated a stem cell graft to a child with aplastic anemia. The V and J genes are TRBV12-3 or TRBV12-4 and TRBJ2-2; possibly TRBD2 for D (5 bases). CDR3 bases: TGTGCCAGCAGTTTCCTTAGCGAATCCGGGGAGCTGTTTTTT. Translation gives CASSFLSESGELFF.